These 14 T cell receptor beta chains were all obtained from the same sample, sequenced in a study of T-cell memory formation after mild COVID-19. Each CDR3 protein gets one entry after TCRdb re-called the 5' RACE reads with MiXCR. This sample has hundreds of thousands of distinct CDR3 sequences, with roughly 21% found just once. The sequenced material came from PBMCs or a T cell subset sorted from them (not recorded which). The receptors here all came from an adult woman who had mild COVID-19 (a few samples of this study predate the infection). Cell type and time point are not known.

This clonotype showed up just a few times. The chain recombines TRBV7-2 with TRBJ2-7; TRBD1 or TRBD2 may be the D gene (5 bases each). The V and J ends lost 3 bases and 2 bases respectively, with 20 bases between them. Germline V CDR1 and CDR2: SGHTA, FQGNSA. The CDR3 runs 17 residues. The CDR3 sequence is CASSLTTGTPIPYEQYF. CDR3 sequence (DNA): TGTGCCAGCAGCTTGACGACCGGGACCCCCATCCCCTACGAGCAGTACTTC.

This clonotype has a count of ten or more. The chain has TRBV4-3 and TRBJ2-1, with 8 bases identical to TRBD2. The CDR3 length is 17 residues. The germline gives CDR1 LGHNA, CDR2 YSLEER. After removal of 0 bases from V and 4 bases from J, the junction contained 8 bases not matched to a gene. CDR3 nucleotide sequence: TGCGCCAGCAGCCAAGAAGGTCCGGCGGGAGGATACAATGAGCAGTTCTTC. Translated, it gives CASSQEGPAGGYNEQFF.

This clonotype was counted between two and nine times. This rearrangement joins TRBV4-1 to TRBJ2-7; D ambiguous. Trimming took off 1 base at V and 0 bases at J, with 7 bases between the two ends. The length of the CDR3 is 14 residues. Germline loops: CDR1 MGHRA, CDR2 YSYEKL. CDR3 region: CASSQVWISYEQYF. The DNA of the CDR3 is TGCGCCAGCAGCCAAGTTTGGATCTCCTACGAGCAGTACTTC.

This clonotype has a handful of counts. The V call is TRBV11-3, the J call TRBJ2-1; D gene unclear. Trimming stripped 5 bases from V and 8 bases from J, with 10 bases between. Germline assignment: CDR1 SGHNT and CDR2 YENEEA. The CDR3 has 12 amino acids. The CDR3 protein is CASSPAYHEQFF. The CDR3 DNA reads TGTGCCAGCAGCCCCGCCTATCATGAGCAGTTCTTC. The entire variable domain, with the rest obtained from reference TRBV11-3 and TRBJ2-1, is as follows: EAGVVQSPRYKIIEKKQPVAFWCNPISGHNTLYWYLQNLGQGPELLIRYENEEAVDDSQLPKDRFSAERLKGVDSTLKIQPAELGDSAVYLCASSPAYHEQFFGPGTRLTVL.

The chain combines TRBV5-1 with TRBJ2-7; TRBD1 might be the D (5 bases). V gave up 7 bases and J gave up 3 bases, with 20 bases separating them. Germline CDR1 and CDR2: SGHRS and YFSETQ. The CDR3 totals 15 residues. CDR3 nucleotides: TGCGCCAGCTCCCTCGGCCCAGACGGACACTACGAGCAGTACTTC. Translating it yields CASSLGPDGHYEQYF.

The J gene is TRBJ2-7, the V gene TRBV18, with TRBD2 identical over 10 bases. The CDR3 contains 15 residues. Trimming took 0 bases from V and 7 from J; bases not matched to a gene: 6. Germline V gene data show CDR1 as KGHSH and CDR2 as LQKENI. The CDR3 sequence is CASSPPLAGVEEQYF. CDR3 sequence (DNA): TGTGCCAGCTCACCACCTCTAGCGGGAGTGGAAGAGCAGTACTTC.

This clonotype was picked up a small number of times. This rearrangement joins TRBV11-2 to TRBJ2-4; D ambiguous. This CDR3 is built from 15 residues. CDR1 is SGHAT and CDR2 is FQNNGV in the germline V gene. Trimming shortened V by 5 bases and J by 6 bases, and 17 bases separated the two germline ends. The CDR3 nucleotides are TGTGCCAGCAGCCCTTCGGTCGGCGTAGTAAACATTCAGTACTTC. This translates into CASSPSVGVVNIQYF.

V usage is TRBV5-1 and J usage is TRBJ1-2; D might be TRBD1 (6 bases). Germline-derived CDR1 and CDR2 are SGHRS and YFSETQ. The CDR3 spans 14 residues. Trimming took off 0 bases at V and 4 bases at J, with 10 bases between the two ends. This chain's CDR3 is CASSLATGTYGYTF. CDR3 bases: TGCGCCAGCAGCTTGGCGACAGGTACCTATGGCTACACCTTC.

The chain is built from TRBV9 and TRBJ2-5; 12 bases fit TRBD2. The CDR3 consists of 15 residues. V dropped 3 bases and J dropped 2; count of bases not matched to a gene: 2. CDR1 SGDLS and CDR2 YYNGEE come from the germline V gene. CDR3 in DNA: TGTGCCAGCAGCGGGACTAGCGGGGCACAAGAGACCCAGTACTTC. It codes for CASSGTSGAQETQYF.

The table lists this clonotype with a few counts. The J gene is TRBJ1-1, the V gene TRBV6-6; D is perhaps TRBD1 (6 bases). Germline V gene data show CDR1 as MNHNY and CDR2 as SVGAGI (reference sequence). Trimming removed 2 bases at V and 11 bases at J, with 9 bases between. The CDR3 sequence is 11 residues long. CDR3 sequence reads: CASSYDQGAFF. The CDR3 nucleotides are TGTGCCAGCAGTTACGACCAGGGGGCTTTCTTT.

In its sample, this clonotype was seen a few times. The CDR3 reads CASSHRDRVHEQYF. The DNA of the CDR3 is TGCGCCAGCAGCCACCGGGACAGGGTTCACGAGCAGTACTTC. The genes are TRBV4-1 and TRBJ2-7, with 9 positions matching TRBD1. CDR1 and CDR2 from the germline V gene are MGHRA and YSYEKL. V dropped 3 bases and J dropped 5; count of bases not matched to a gene: 5. This CDR3 has 14 residues.

The rearrangement uses TRBV5-1 and TRBJ1-1; TRBD1 is a possible D gene (5 bases). V shed 0 bases and J shed 3 bases, with 12 bases lying between them. CDR1 SGHRS and CDR2 YFSETQ come from the germline V gene. The CDR3 covers 15 residues. The CDR3 protein is CASSLVGGGDTEAFF. CDR3 sequence (DNA): TGCGCCAGCAGCTTGGTCGGGGGAGGAGACACTGAAGCTTTCTTT.

Many counts were recorded for this clonotype. The chain employs TRBV6-5 and TRBJ2-3; D may be TRBD1 (5 bases). V lost 2 bases to trimming and J lost 5 bases, with 5 bases between them. This CDR3 is 12 amino acids long. Germline values: CDR1 MNHEY, CDR2 SVGAGI. Written as DNA, the CDR3 is TGTGCCAGCAGTTACAGGGGAGATACGCAGTATTTT. This translates into CASSYRGDTQYF.

This clonotype was picked up many times. This sequence joins TRBV7-8 and TRBJ2-2; TRBD2 might be the D (6 bases). CDR3 length: 14 residues. CDR1 SGHVS and CDR2 FQNEAQ come from the germline V gene. V lost 8 bases, J lost 1 base, and 11 bases lay in between. The chain's CDR3 is CASGGWENTGELFF. CDR3 DNA sequence: TGTGCCAGCGGAGGGTGGGAGAACACCGGGGAGCTGTTTTTT.